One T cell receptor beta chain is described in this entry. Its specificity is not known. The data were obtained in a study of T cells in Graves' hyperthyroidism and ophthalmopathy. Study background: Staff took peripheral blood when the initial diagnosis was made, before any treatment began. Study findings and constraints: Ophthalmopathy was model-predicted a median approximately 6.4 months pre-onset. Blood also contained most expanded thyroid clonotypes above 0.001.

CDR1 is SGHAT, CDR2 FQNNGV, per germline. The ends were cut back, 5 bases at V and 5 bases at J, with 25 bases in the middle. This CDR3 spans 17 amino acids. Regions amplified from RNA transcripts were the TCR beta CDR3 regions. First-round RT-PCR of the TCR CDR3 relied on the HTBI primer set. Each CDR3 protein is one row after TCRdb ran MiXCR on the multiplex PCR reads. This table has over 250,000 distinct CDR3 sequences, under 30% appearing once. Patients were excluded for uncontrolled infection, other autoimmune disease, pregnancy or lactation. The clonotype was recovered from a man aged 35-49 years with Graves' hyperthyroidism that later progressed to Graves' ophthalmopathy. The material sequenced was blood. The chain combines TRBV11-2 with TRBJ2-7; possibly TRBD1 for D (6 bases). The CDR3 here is CASSIRGQQTFSHEQYF. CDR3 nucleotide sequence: TGTGCCAGCAGCATCCGGGGACAACAAACGTTTAGCCACGAGCAGTACTTC. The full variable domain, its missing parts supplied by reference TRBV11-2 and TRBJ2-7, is EAGVAQSPRYKIIEKRQSVAFWCNPISGHATLYWYQQILGQGPKLLIQFQNNGVVDDSQLPKDRFSAERLKGVDSTLKIQPAKLEDSAVYLCASSIRGQQTFSHEQYFGPGTRLTVT.